These 17 T cell receptor beta chains originate from one sample sequenced in a study of T cell repertoires in cytomegalovirus infection. Their antigens are not known. TCRdb recomputed calls from the reads with MiXCR, one row per CDR3 protein. The repertoire holds about 700,000 distinct CDR3 sequences, with around a third as singletons. This specimen was cultured PBMCs, taken from culture after CMV antigen stimulation. The receptors originated from a human donor in good health (CMV status not recorded). Some clones in this sample may be carry-over from other donors' samples.

This clonotype was picked up a small number of times. The rearrangement uses TRBV5-4 and TRBJ1-5; D gene uncertain. The CDR3 length is 13 residues. Germline CDR1 is SGHNT and CDR2 is YYREEE (reference sequence). Trimming took 0 bases from V and 4 from J, leaving 5 bases between them. The CDR3 protein is CASSLDWNQPQHF. The CDR3 DNA reads TGTGCCAGCAGCTTGGATTGGAATCAGCCCCAGCATTTT. Looking up the rest from reference TRBV5-4 and TRBJ1-5 gives the full variable domain: ETGVTQSPTHLIKTRGQQVTLRCSSQSGHNTVSWYQQALGQGPQFIFQYYREEENGRGNFPPRFSGLQFPNYSSELNVNALELDDSALYLCASSLDWNQPQHFGDGTRLSIL.

This clonotype occurred a few times. The rearrangement joins TRBV5-6 to TRBJ2-7, with D possibly being TRBD1 (6 bases). The germline gives CDR1 SGHDT, CDR2 YYEEEE. This CDR3 region has 14 residues. V was trimmed by 0 bases and J by 7 bases, leaving 14 bases between them. Here the CDR3 reads CASSLARGKREQYF. The CDR3 DNA reads as TGTGCCAGCAGCTTGGCGAGGGGGAAGCGGGAGCAGTACTTC. Based on the CDR3 plus reference TRBV5-6 and TRBJ2-7, the full variable domain is DAGVTQSPTHLIKTRGQQVTLRCSPKSGHDTVSWYQQALGQGPQFIFQYYEEEERQRGNFPDRFSGHQFPNYSSELNVNALLLGDSALYLCASSLARGKREQYFGPGTRLTVT.

This clonotype was observed at least ten times. The chain joins TRBV7-8 to TRBJ2-3; 11 bases are shared with TRBD2. The CDR3 has 15 residues. Germline values: CDR1 SGHVS, CDR2 FQNEAQ. Unmatched junction bases numbered 6, after V lost 6 bases and J lost 4 bases. CDR3 nucleotides: TGTGCCAGCAGTATCCTAGCGGGAGGCGCAGATACGCAGTATTTT. Its translation is CASSILAGGADTQYF.

This clonotype has just a few counts. The J gene is TRBJ1-1, the V gene TRBV28; weak D call: TRBD1 (5 bases). V was trimmed by 6 bases and J by 8 bases, leaving 13 bases between them. CDR1 and CDR2 (germline): MDHEN, SYDVKM. The CDR3 extends over 12 amino acids. The chain's CDR3 is CASSRNGGEAFF. Written as DNA, the CDR3 is TGTGCCAGCAGCAGAAACGGGGGAGAAGCTTTCTTT. Full variable domain (missing parts from reference TRBV28 and TRBJ1-1): DVKVTQSSRYLVKRTGEKVFLECVQDMDHENMFWYRQDPGLGLRLIYFSYDVKMKEKGDIPEGYSVSREKKERFSLILESASTNQTSMYLCASSRNGGEAFFGQGTRLTVV.

This chain uses TRBV2 with TRBJ2-3; possible D gene TRBD1, 5 bases. The CDR3 spans 14 residues. Trimming removed 5 bases from V and 0 bases from J, with 9 bases in between. The germline gives CDR1 SNHLY, CDR2 FYNNEI. Here the CDR3 DNA reads TGTGCCAGCAGTCAACAGGTTAGCACAGATACGCAGTATTTT. It encodes CASSQQVSTDTQYF. Supplemented by reference TRBV2 and TRBJ2-3, the full variable domain reads EPEVTQTPSHQVTQMGQEVILRCVPISNHLYFYWYRQILGQKVEFLVSFYNNEISEKSEIFDDQFSVERPDGSNFTLKIRSTKLEDSAMYFCASSQQVSTDTQYFGPGTRLTVL.

V is TRBV6-1 and J is TRBJ2-3; D unresolved. The CDR3 runs 11 residues. The germline V and J ends were trimmed by 8 bases and 4 bases, with 7 bases remaining between them. Germline-derived CDR1 and CDR2 are MNHNS and SASEGT. The CDR3 loop reads CASLDADTQYF. CDR3 DNA sequence: TGTGCCAGCCTCGACGCAGATACGCAGTATTTT.

V usage is TRBV7-2 and J usage is TRBJ2-2, with 9 bases aligning to TRBD2. V was pared by 5 bases and J by 4 bases, with 11 bases of the junction left unmatched. The germline V gene encodes CDR1 SGHTA and CDR2 FQGNSA. The CDR3 length is 17 residues. The CDR3 nucleotides read TGTGCCAGCAGCCCGATACCGGGACTAGCCTCCACCGGGGAGCTGTTTTTT. Translation gives CASSPIPGLASTGELFF. Using reference TRBV7-2 and TRBJ2-2 for the parts outside the CDR3, the full variable domain is GAGVSQSPSNKVTEKGKDVELRCDPISGHTALYWYRQSLGQGLEFLIYFQGNSAPDKSGLPSDRFSAERTGGSVSTLTIQRTQQEDSAVYLCASSPIPGLASTGELFFGEGSRLTVL.

This chain links TRBV6-2 or TRBV6-3 with TRBJ1-1; 7 nucleotides match TRBD1. Germline trimming cut 6 bases from V and 0 bases from J; bases unmatched to any gene: 10. This CDR3 comprises 16 residues. The germline V gene has CDR1 MNHEY and CDR2 SVGEGT. CDR3 region: CASRFAGQMMNTEAFF. Here the CDR3 DNA reads TGTGCCAGCAGATTTGCGGGACAGATGATGAACACTGAAGCTTTCTTT.

The chain carries TRBV20-1 and TRBJ1-1; D not resolved. The CDR3 spans 12 residues. CDR1 is DFQATT and CDR2 is SNEGSKA in the germline V gene (reference sequence). Trimming removed 4 bases from V and 4 bases from J, with 10 bases in between. CDR3 residues: CSAMEGATEAFF. Here the CDR3 DNA reads TGCAGTGCTATGGAGGGAGCCACTGAAGCTTTCTTT.

In its sample, this clonotype was seen a few times. The chain combines TRBV6-1 with TRBJ1-6; D call uncertain. Looked up from germline, CDR1 is MNHNS and CDR2 is SASEGT. This CDR3 has 12 residues. Trimming left V 2 bases short and J 15 bases short, with 11 bases between. CDR3 sequence: CASSEIGLDLHF. The CDR3 DNA sequence: TGTGCCAGCAGTGAAATAGGGCTAGACCTCCACTTT.

The rearrangement uses TRBV7-9 and TRBJ2-5; unclear D gene. Germline CDR1 and CDR2: SEHNR and FQNEAQ (reference sequence). This CDR3 has 15 amino acids. With 3 bases removed from V and 4 bases from J, the gap between germline ends came to 15 bases. The DNA of the CDR3 is TGTGCCAGCAGCTTCCTTAACGAGTTAGGAGAGACCCAGTACTTC. Translated: CASSFLNELGETQYF. The variable domain in full, completed from reference TRBV7-9 and TRBJ2-5, reads DTGVSQNPRHKITKRGQNVTFRCDPISEHNRLYWYRQTLGQGPEFLTYFQNEAQLEKSRLLSDRFSAERPKGSFSTLEIQRTEQGDSAMYLCASSFLNELGETQYFGPGTRLLVL.

This clonotype was seen repeatedly, ten times or more. The chain links TRBV7-2 to TRBJ1-1; D gene ambiguous. Germline values: CDR1 SGHTA, CDR2 FQGNSA. The CDR3 has 12 residues. The ends were cut back, 7 bases at V and 1 base at J, with 7 bases in the middle. CDR3 region: CASNLPNTEAFF. CDR3 coding DNA: TGTGCCAGCAATCTCCCGAACACTGAAGCTTTCTTT.

The sample holds a few counts of this clonotype. J is TRBJ1-5 and V is TRBV4-1; a possible D gene is TRBD1 (5 bases). The CDR3 has 19 amino acids. Germline V gene lookup returns CDR1 MGHRA and CDR2 YSYEKL. Trimming shortened V by 4 bases and J by 0 bases, and 22 bases separated the two germline ends. The CDR3 DNA reads as TGCGCCAGCAGCCCCCGAGGAGGGGTTTTAGGGTATAGCAATCAGCCCCAGCATTTT. This codes for CASSPRGGVLGYSNQPQHF.

In this sample, this clonotype turned up a few times. The chain joins TRBV7-8 to TRBJ1-2; D gene ambiguous. V lost 0 bases to trimming and J lost 6 bases, with 8 bases between them. Germline lookup yields CDR1 SGHVS and CDR2 FQNEAQ. This CDR3 has 13 residues. CDR3 loop: CASSLAGVHGYTF. The DNA for the CDR3 is TGTGCCAGCAGCTTAGCTGGGGTACATGGCTACACCTTC.

The chain uses TRBV7-7 and TRBJ1-2; D uncertain. Germline V gives CDR1 SSHAT, CDR2 FNYEAQ (reference sequence). This CDR3 is built from 13 residues. Trimming removed 5 bases at V and 6 bases at J, with 13 bases between. The CDR3 DNA follows: TGTGCCAGCAGCCCTTTTAGGCAAAATGGCTACACCTTC. This translates into CASSPFRQNGYTF.

The chain couples TRBV28 to TRBJ1-4; D remains ambiguous. The CDR3 covers 14 residues. The germline CDR1 and CDR2 sequences are MDHEN and SYDVKM. V lost 6 bases and J lost 4, with 12 bases in between. CDR3 loop: CASRRAHLNEKLFF. CDR3 nucleotides: TGTGCCAGCAGAAGGGCGCACCTTAATGAAAAACTGTTTTTT.

The chain is built from TRBV5-4 and TRBJ2-1, with D possibly matching TRBD2 (6 bases). This CDR3 has 17 residues. Germline V gene lookup returns CDR1 SGHNT and CDR2 YYREEE (reference sequence). Trimming cost V 0 bases and J 2 bases, with 15 bases left between them. The CDR3 reads CASSLGFPSDPYNEQFF. The CDR3 DNA reads as TGTGCCAGCAGCTTGGGTTTTCCTAGCGACCCCTACAATGAGCAGTTCTTC.